Below, one T cell receptor beta chain is given with its context. One junction end disagrees with the germline gene, perhaps due to a read error. The data originate from a study of T cells in Graves' hyperthyroidism and ophthalmopathy. The CDR3 loop spans 15 amino acids. Looked up from germline, CDR1 is MNHEY and CDR2 is SVGAGI. Amplified regions were TCR beta CDR3 sequences from RNA transcripts. HTBI primers were employed in a first-round RT-PCR of the TCR CDR3. MiXCR was run by TCRdb on the multiplex PCR reads, yielding one entry per CDR3 protein. Of around 760,000 distinct CDR3 sequences in the sample, roughly a third were seen once.

V usage is TRBV6-5 and J usage is TRBJ2-5, with TRBD2 matching over 7 bases. Sequences were obtained from blood. The TCR was taken from a woman aged 40 to 50 with Graves' hyperthyroidism. CDR3 in amino acids: CAISESDGRGETQYF. The CDR3 DNA sequence: TGTGCCATCAGTGAGTCGGACGGGCGGGGGGAGACCCAGTACTTC.